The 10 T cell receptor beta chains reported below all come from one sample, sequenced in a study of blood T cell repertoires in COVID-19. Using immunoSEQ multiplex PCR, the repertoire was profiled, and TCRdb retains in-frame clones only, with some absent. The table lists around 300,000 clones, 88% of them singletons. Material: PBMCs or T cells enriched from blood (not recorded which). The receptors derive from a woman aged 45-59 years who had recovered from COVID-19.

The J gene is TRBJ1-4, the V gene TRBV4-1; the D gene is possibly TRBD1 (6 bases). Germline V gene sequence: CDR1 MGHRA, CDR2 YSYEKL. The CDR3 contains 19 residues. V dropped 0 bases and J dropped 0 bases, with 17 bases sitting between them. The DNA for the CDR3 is TGCGCCAGCAGCCAAGAGAGGTTACAGGGCCAAACAACTAATGAAAAACTGTTTTTT. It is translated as CASSQERLQGQTTNEKLFF.

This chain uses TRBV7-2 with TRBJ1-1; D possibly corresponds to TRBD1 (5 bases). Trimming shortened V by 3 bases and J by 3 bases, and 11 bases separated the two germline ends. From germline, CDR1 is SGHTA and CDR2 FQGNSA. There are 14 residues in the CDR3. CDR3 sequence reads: CASSFQGWDTEAFF. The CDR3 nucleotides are TGTGCCAGCAGCTTCCAGGGTTGGGACACTGAAGCTTTCTTT.

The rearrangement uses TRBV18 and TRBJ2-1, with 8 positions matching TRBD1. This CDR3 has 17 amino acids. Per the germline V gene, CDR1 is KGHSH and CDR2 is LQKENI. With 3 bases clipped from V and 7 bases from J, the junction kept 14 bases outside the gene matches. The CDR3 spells CASSPPPRGQGWNEQFF. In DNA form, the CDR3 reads TGTGCCAGCTCACCCCCTCCCCGCGGACAGGGTTGGAATGAGCAGTTCTTC.

In DNA form, the CDR3 reads TGTGCCAGCAGTCACAATAATGAAAAACTGTTTTTT. Translation gives CASSHNNEKLFF. The rearrangement uses TRBV25-1 and TRBJ1-4; D is ambiguous. V was shortened by 5 bases and J by 4 bases, with 5 bases between the two germline ends. Germline V lookup: CDR1 MGHDK, CDR2 SYGVNS. This CDR3 comprises 12 residues.

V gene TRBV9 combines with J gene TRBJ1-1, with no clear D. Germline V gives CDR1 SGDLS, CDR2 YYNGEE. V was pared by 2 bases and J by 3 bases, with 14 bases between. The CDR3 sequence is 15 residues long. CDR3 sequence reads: CASSVSGDTYTEAFF. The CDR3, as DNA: TGTGCCAGCAGCGTGTCCGGGGATACATACACTGAAGCTTTCTTT.

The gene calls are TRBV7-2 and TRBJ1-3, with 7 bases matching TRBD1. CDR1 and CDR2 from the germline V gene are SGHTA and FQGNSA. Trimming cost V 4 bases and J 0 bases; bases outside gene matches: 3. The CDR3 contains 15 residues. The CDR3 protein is CASSSRQGSGNTIYF. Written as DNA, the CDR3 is TGTGCCAGCAGCTCAAGACAGGGCTCTGGAAACACCATATATTTT.

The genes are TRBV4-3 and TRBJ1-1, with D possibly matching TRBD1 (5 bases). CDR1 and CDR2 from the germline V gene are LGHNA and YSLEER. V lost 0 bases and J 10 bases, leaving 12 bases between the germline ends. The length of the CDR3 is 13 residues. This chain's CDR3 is CASSQDRGTAAFF. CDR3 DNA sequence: TGCGCCAGCAGCCAAGATCGCGGGACCGCAGCTTTCTTT.

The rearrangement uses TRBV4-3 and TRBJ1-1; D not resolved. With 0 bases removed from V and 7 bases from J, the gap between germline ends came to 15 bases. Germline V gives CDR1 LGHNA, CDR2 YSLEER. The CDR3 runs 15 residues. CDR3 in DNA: TGCGCCAGCAGCCAAGAGCGCGGGCTTCTAGGTGAAGCTTTCTTT. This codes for CASSQERGLLGEAFF.

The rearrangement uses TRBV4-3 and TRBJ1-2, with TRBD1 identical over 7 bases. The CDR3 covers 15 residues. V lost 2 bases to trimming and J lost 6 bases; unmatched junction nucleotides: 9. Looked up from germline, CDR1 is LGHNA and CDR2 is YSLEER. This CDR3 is CASSQRFGQGDGYTF. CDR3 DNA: TGCGCCAGCAGCCAACGCTTCGGGCAGGGGGATGGCTACACCTTC.

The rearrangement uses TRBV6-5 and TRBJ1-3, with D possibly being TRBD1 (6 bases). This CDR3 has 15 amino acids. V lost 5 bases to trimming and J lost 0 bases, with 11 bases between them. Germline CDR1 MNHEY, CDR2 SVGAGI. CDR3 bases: TGTGCCAGCAGTCGTGACAGGTACTCTGGAAACACCATATATTTT. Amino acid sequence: CASSRDRYSGNTIYF.